This note documents a single T cell receptor (beta chain) sequence. An end of the junction does not agree with germline; a read error may underlie this. Other DNA sequences from this sample encode an identical CDR3 as well. The sample originates from a study of cytomegalovirus exposure and HLA in healthy donors. The PCR was carried out with 60 Vbeta primers and 13 Jbeta primers. Generated by immunoSEQ multiplex PCR, the TCRdb table keeps only in-frame clones and is missing some. The sample includes roughly 43,000 clones, approximately 77% of them seen just once. In germline, CDR1 is LNHDA, CDR2 SQIVND (reference sequence). The CDR3 runs 15 residues.

The chain couples TRBV19 to TRBJ2-2; the match to TRBD2 covers 7 bases. This TCR was sampled from a man aged 25-40 years in good health and CMV-seronegative. Sequencing used PBMCs. For the CDR3, the DNA is TGTGCCAGCAGTATTGGGGGGGGGATCACCGGGGAGCTGTTTTTT. Residues: CASSIGGGITGELFF.